The 25 T cell receptor beta chains reported below all come from one sample, sequenced in a study of blood T cell repertoires in COVID-19. Using immunoSEQ multiplex PCR, the repertoire was profiled, and TCRdb retains in-frame clones only, with some absent. The sample records under 450,000 clones, 75% to 90% being singletons. Sequenced: peripheral blood. These receptors came from a woman between 35 and 50 years old with COVID-19, enrolled during active disease.

Here the CDR3 DNA reads TGTGCCAGCAGTCGAGAGGGTAGGGTTCCCACCTTC. Residues: CASSREGRVPTF. J is TRBJ1-2 and V is TRBV5-6; D gene uncertain. V was shortened by 5 bases and J by 13 bases, with 18 bases between the two germline ends. CDR1 SGHDT and CDR2 YYEEEE come from the germline V gene. The CDR3 has 12 residues.

In its sample, this clone was seen once. The V and J genes are TRBV6-1 and TRBJ2-6; maybe TRBD2 (5 bases). Germline V gene lookup returns CDR1 MNHNS and CDR2 SASEGT. This CDR3 is 16 amino acids long. Trimming cost V 2 bases and J 2 bases, with 10 bases left between them. CDR3 in amino acids: CASSERGGPGANVLTF. CDR3 DNA sequence: TGTGCCAGCAGTGAAAGAGGCGGGCCTGGGGCCAACGTCCTGACTTTC.

The V call is TRBV30, the J call TRBJ1-2; 9 nucleotides match TRBD1. CDR1 is GTSNPN and CDR2 is SVGIG in the germline V gene (reference sequence). The CDR3 contains 15 residues. V shed 3 bases and J 4 bases; nucleotides not matched to a gene: 9. CDR3 region: CAWSAGQGTVYGYTF. CDR3 DNA: TGTGCCTGGAGCGCAGGACAGGGGACCGTCTATGGCTACACCTTC.

CDR3 bases: TGCGCCAGCAGCTTGGAAGGCAGGGGGCTGACTGAAGCTTTCTTT. Encoded protein: CASSLEGRGLTEAFF. The chain carries TRBV5-1 and TRBJ1-1, with 8 bases fitting TRBD1. Trimming at V came to 0 bases and at J to 5 bases, leaving 6 bases not matched to a gene. This CDR3 is built from 15 residues. CDR1 and CDR2 from the germline V gene are SGHRS and YFSETQ.

The chain recombines TRBV19 with TRBJ1-3; a weak D match, TRBD1 (6 bases). Trimming cost V 3 bases and J 0 bases, with 12 bases left between them. Germline CDR1 and CDR2: LNHDA and SQIVND (reference sequence). This CDR3 is built from 16 residues. CDR3: CASSIPTGSSGNTIYF. CDR3 DNA sequence: TGTGCCAGTAGTATTCCAACAGGGAGCTCTGGAAACACCATATATTTT.

This clone has more than one count but fewer than ten. This chain joins TRBV7-2 and TRBJ1-3; D is unresolved. CDR3 length equals 14 residues. The V end lost 7 bases, the J end lost 6 bases, and 16 bases lay between the germline ends. Germline CDR1 and CDR2: SGHTA and FQGNSA. The CDR3 DNA follows: TGTGCCAGCACCCTACCGGAGGGAATAAACACCATATATTTT. Translating it yields CASTLPEGINTIYF.

This chain uses TRBV19 with TRBJ1-5, with 7 bases matching TRBD1. Germline values: CDR1 LNHDA, CDR2 SQIVND (reference sequence). V trimming: 6 bases; J trimming: 8 bases; junction bases outside the gene matches: 10. This CDR3 comprises 14 residues. The DNA of the CDR3 is TGTGCCAGTAGGTCTCGACAGGGTGGTGAGCCCCAGCATTTT. Translating it yields CASRSRQGGEPQHF.

The chain carries TRBV3-1 (or the pseudogene TRBV3-2) and TRBJ2-1; 10 nucleotides align to TRBD2. The CDR3 runs 16 residues. Germline V gene data show CDR1 as LGHDT and CDR2 as YNNKEL (reference sequence). The trim removed 6 bases at V and 7 bases at J, leaving 12 bases unmatched. For the CDR3, the DNA is TGTGCCAGCAGGCTATCCCTAGCGGGAGACAGGAATGAGCAGTTCTTC. Encoded protein: CASRLSLAGDRNEQFF.

This clone was seen a handful of times. The J gene is TRBJ1-2, the V gene TRBV6-5; 7 nucleotides align to TRBD1. J lost 1 base, V lost 0 bases, and 2 bases had no gene match. The CDR3 loop spans 15 amino acids. CDR1 and CDR2 from the germline V gene are MNHEY and SVGAGI. The CDR3 loop reads CASSYSGQVNYGYTF. CDR3 DNA sequence: TGTGCCAGCAGTTACTCCGGACAGGTTAACTATGGCTACACCTTC.

This clone has a handful of counts. The J gene is TRBJ2-2, the V gene TRBV6-1; TRBD1 agrees at 9 bases. This CDR3 has 17 residues. Per the germline V gene, CDR1 is MNHNS and CDR2 is SASEGT. V dropped 2 bases and J dropped 0; count of bases not matched to a gene: 4. CDR3 sequence: CASSEHGTGSNTGELFF. CDR3 nucleotides: TGTGCCAGCAGTGAACATGGGACAGGGTCGAACACCGGGGAGCTGTTTTTT.

The genes are TRBV5-1 and TRBJ2-7; D might be TRBD1 (6 bases). Germline V lookup: CDR1 SGHRS, CDR2 YFSETQ. Trimming pared 0 bases from V and 6 bases from J, leaving 10 bases between. This CDR3 spans 13 amino acids. CDR3 protein: CASSLDTGSEQYF. The CDR3 region has the DNA TGCGCCAGCAGCTTGGATACAGGGAGCGAGCAGTACTTC.

The gene calls are TRBV9 and TRBJ2-3; TRBD2 matches 7 bases. Per the germline V gene, CDR1 is SGDLS and CDR2 is YYNGEE. The CDR3 is made up of 16 amino acids. The V and J ends lost 0 bases and 2 bases, in that order; junction bases with no gene match: 6. This CDR3 is CASSVDPAGPTDTQYF. The CDR3 region has the DNA TGTGCCAGCAGCGTAGATCCAGCGGGACCCACAGATACGCAGTATTTT.

This clone was picked up a small number of times. Additional DNA sequences in this sample encode the identical CDR3. The V and J genes are TRBV28 and TRBJ1-1; D remains unclear. The CDR3 runs 15 residues. V was trimmed by 6 bases and J by 1 base, leaving 15 bases between them. Germline lookup yields CDR1 MDHEN and CDR2 SYDVKM. This CDR3 is CASSPRGGGNTEAFF. CDR3 DNA sequence: TGTGCCAGCAGCCCTCGAGGTGGAGGGAACACTGAAGCTTTCTTT. The variable domain in full, completed from reference TRBV28 and TRBJ1-1, reads DVKVTQSSRYLVKRTGEKVFLECVQDMDHENMFWYRQDPGLGLRLIYFSYDVKMKEKGDIPEGYSVSREKKERFSLILESASTNQTSMYLCASSPRGGGNTEAFFGQGTRLTVV.

CDR3: CASRADRNYGYTF. In nucleotides, the CDR3 is TGTGCCAGCAGGGCGGACAGAAACTATGGCTACACCTTC. This chain connects TRBV27 to TRBJ1-2, with D tentatively TRBD1 (6 bases). Trimming took 6 bases from V and 2 from J, leaving 10 bases between them. Germline loops: CDR1 MNHEY, CDR2 SMNVEV (reference sequence). The CDR3 totals 13 residues.

This chain joins TRBV5-6 and TRBJ1-2, with D maybe TRBD1 (5 bases). This CDR3 contains 13 residues. Germline CDR1 is SGHDT and CDR2 is YYEEEE. The V end lost 0 bases, the J end lost 8 bases, and 11 bases lay between the germline ends. Here the CDR3 DNA reads TGTGCCAGCAGCTTGGTGCAGGGCGGAGGCTACACCTTC. It is translated as CASSLVQGGGYTF.

This chain links TRBV6-1 with TRBJ1-1; possibly TRBD1 for D (6 bases). CDR3 size: 15 residues. The germline V gene has CDR1 MNHNS and CDR2 SASEGT. Trimming stripped 2 bases from V and 3 bases from J, with 13 bases between. In DNA form, the CDR3 reads TGTGCCAGCAGTGAACAGCAGGACAGCTACACTGAAGCTTTCTTT. Its translation: CASSEQQDSYTEAFF.

The J gene is TRBJ2-5, the V gene TRBV5-1, with a possible D match to TRBD2 (6 bases). The CDR3 runs to 16 residues. Between the trimmed V and J ends, which lost 1 base and 1 base, there was a span of 14 bases. Germline assignment: CDR1 SGHRS and CDR2 YFSETQ. The CDR3 DNA reads as TGCGCCAGCAGCTTGTTTCTTGGAGGGCTCCAAGAGACCCAGTACTTC. It codes for CASSLFLGGLQETQYF. The full variable domain, with the rest looked up from reference TRBV5-1 and TRBJ2-5, is KAGVTQTPRYLIKTRGQQVTLSCSPISGHRSVSWYQQTPGQGLQFLFEYFSETQRNKGNFPGRFSGRQFSNSRSEMNVSTLELGDSALYLCASSLFLGGLQETQYFGPGTRLLVL.

This chain joins TRBV12-3 or TRBV12-4 and TRBJ1-1, with a weak D call TRBD1 (6 bases). Trimming left V 8 bases short and J 3 bases short, with 13 bases between. This CDR3 spans 13 amino acids. CDR3 sequence (DNA): TGTGCCAGCGATCTAGGACAGCACACTGAAGCTTTCTTT. Translation: CASDLGQHTEAFF.

This chain joins TRBV18 and TRBJ1-2, with D hard to call. The CDR3 runs to 16 residues. Trimming took 3 bases from V and 0 from J, leaving 14 bases between them. Germline CDR1 is KGHSH and CDR2 is LQKENI. The CDR3 loop reads CASSPSASVANYGYTF. CDR3 nucleotide sequence: TGTGCCAGCTCACCGTCTGCGTCGGTAGCTAACTATGGCTACACCTTC. Together with reference TRBV18 and TRBJ1-2, the CDR3 gives the full variable domain: NAGVMQNPRHLVRRRGQEARLRCSPMKGHSHVYWYRQLPEEGLKFMVYLQKENIIDESGMPKERFSAEFPKEGPSILRIQQVVRGDSAAYFCASSPSASVANYGYTFGSGTRLTVV.

This clone was seen once. The chain joins TRBV18 to TRBJ2-7, with D possibly matching TRBD1 (6 bases). The CDR3 spans 15 residues. Trimming pared 5 bases from V and 1 base from J, leaving 15 bases between. CDR1 and CDR2 from the germline V gene are KGHSH and LQKENI. CDR3 nucleotides: TGTGCCAGCTCATGGGGTACAGGGCCATCCTACGAGCAGTACTTC. Translation gives CASSWGTGPSYEQYF.

This chain joins TRBV4-1 and TRBJ1-3; TRBD1 matches 9 bases. The junction had 6 bases not matched to a gene; V was cut back by 0 bases and J by 3 bases. In germline, CDR1 is MGHRA, CDR2 YSYEKL. This CDR3 is 17 amino acids long. CDR3 region: CASSQDYRGRGGNTIYF. The CDR3 bases are TGCGCCAGCAGCCAAGACTACAGGGGGCGAGGTGGAAACACCATATATTTT.

The chain has TRBV18 and TRBJ2-7, with TRBD2 matching 9 bases. The junction had 2 bases not matched to a gene; V was cut back by 5 bases and J by 0 bases. Germline-derived CDR1 and CDR2 are KGHSH and LQKENI. This CDR3 has 14 residues. CDR3 DNA: TGTGCCAGCTCATCGGGACTAGCCTCCTACGAGCAGTACTTC. Its protein product is CASSSGLASYEQYF. The full variable domain, rest sourced from reference TRBV18 and TRBJ2-7, is NAGVMQNPRHLVRRRGQEARLRCSPMKGHSHVYWYRQLPEEGLKFMVYLQKENIIDESGMPKERFSAEFPKEGPSILRIQQVVRGDSAAYFCASSSGLASYEQYFGPGTRLTVT.

This rearrangement joins TRBV5-1 to TRBJ1-2; the D gene is possibly TRBD1 (6 bases). This CDR3 spans 15 amino acids. V gave up 1 base and J gave up 3 bases, with 13 bases separating them. Germline V gene data show CDR1 as SGHRS and CDR2 as YFSETQ. For the CDR3, the DNA is TGCGCCAGCAGCTTGAGCGGGGGCGCGGACTATGGCTACACCTTC. Translated, it gives CASSLSGGADYGYTF. The variable domain in full, with the rest retrieved from reference TRBV5-1 and TRBJ1-2, is KAGVTQTPRYLIKTRGQQVTLSCSPISGHRSVSWYQQTPGQGLQFLFEYFSETQRNKGNFPGRFSGRQFSNSRSEMNVSTLELGDSALYLCASSLSGGADYGYTFGSGTRLTVV.

The rearrangement uses TRBV18 and TRBJ2-2; 10 bases align to TRBD1. Germline V CDR1 and CDR2: KGHSH, LQKENI. The CDR3 runs to 16 residues. V was clipped by 0 bases and J by 6 bases; unmatched bases: 4. DNA for the CDR3: TGTGCCAGCTCACCACCGGCGGGACAGGGGTCCGGGGAGCTGTTTTTT. Protein sequence: CASSPPAGQGSGELFF.

The chain has TRBV28 and TRBJ2-5, with 8 bases identical to TRBD2. The CDR3 runs to 14 residues. Germline V CDR1 and CDR2: MDHEN, SYDVKM. Trimming took 5 bases from V and 4 from J; bases not matched to a gene: 6. The CDR3 is CASSPRGGGETQYF. CDR3 DNA: TGTGCCAGCAGTCCCCGGGGGGGCGGAGAGACCCAGTACTTC.